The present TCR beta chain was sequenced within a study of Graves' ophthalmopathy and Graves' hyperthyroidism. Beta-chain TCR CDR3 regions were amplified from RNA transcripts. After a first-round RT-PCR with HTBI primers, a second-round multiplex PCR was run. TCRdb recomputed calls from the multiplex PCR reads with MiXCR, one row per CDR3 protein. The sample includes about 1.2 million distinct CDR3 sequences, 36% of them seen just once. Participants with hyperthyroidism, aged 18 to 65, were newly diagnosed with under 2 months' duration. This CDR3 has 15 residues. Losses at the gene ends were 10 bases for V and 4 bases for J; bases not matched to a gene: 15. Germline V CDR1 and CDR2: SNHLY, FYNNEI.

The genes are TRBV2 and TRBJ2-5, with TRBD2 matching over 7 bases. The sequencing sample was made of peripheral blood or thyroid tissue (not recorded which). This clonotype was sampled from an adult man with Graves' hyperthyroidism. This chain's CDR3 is CATSSSAGARETQYF. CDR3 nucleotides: TGTGCCACGTCTAGCAGTGCGGGAGCCCGAGAGACCCAGTACTTC.